This T cell receptor beta chain stems from a study of OX40 agonist ivuxolimab in advanced cancers. Findings of the study overall: At doses 0.1 to 3.0 mg/kg, CD4+ and CD8+ clones expanded. Among some nonresponders, normalized T-cell clonal expansion was also low.

This CDR3 spans 15 amino acids. Germline V gene lookup returns CDR1 SEHNR and CDR2 FQNEAQ (reference sequence). The J segment lost 7 bases and the V segment lost 4 bases, leaving 7 bases of the junction unmatched. In the case of this clone: Its antigen is as yet unknown.

Sequenced by immunoSEQ multiplex PCR; TCRdb stores in-frame clones only, minus some. The sample carries about 70,000 clones, about nine tenths recorded once. Patients with autoimmune history or systemic immunosuppression were excluded. On cycle 4 day 1 and cycle 7 day 1, as well as at baseline, blood was sampled. This material consisted of CD4+ or CD8+ T cells sorted from blood, taken in a trial of the OX40 agonist ivuxolimab. The V gene is TRBV7-9, the J gene TRBJ1-4; TRBD1 matches at 9 bases. This TCR was recovered from an adult with an advanced solid tumor such as melanoma, head and neck, liver or kidney cancer. The CDR3 region is CASSSSGTGPEKLFF. The CDR3 nucleotides read TGTGCCAGCAGCTCCAGCGGGACAGGGCCTGAAAAACTGTTTTTT.